These T cell receptor beta chains were read from a single sample in a study of regulatory T cells in long-lasting Graves disease. MiXCR was run by TCRdb on the multiplex PCR reads, yielding one entry per CDR3 protein. The sample consists of over 450,000 distinct CDR3 sequences, about a fifth of them appearing once. The material was peripheral blood mononuclear cells (PBMCs), obtained when the disease was refractory, from a patient treated with antithyroid drugs. The receptor set was obtained from a female donor with Graves disease. Both conserved end residues are part of each CDR3. Each record gives: V gene, J gene, D gene, clone size, CDR3 DNA, CDR3 protein. D genes are given only for firm matches. Clone size is stated in some rows and not others, as once, few, many or a class when expanded.

V: TRBV28; J: TRBJ1-1; D: TRBD1; size: many; DNA: TGTGCCAGCAGTTTATCACAGGGGACCACTGAAGCTTTCTTT; CDR3: CASSLSQGTTEAFF
V: TRBV3-1; J: TRBJ1-5; D: -; size: -; DNA: TGTGCCAGCAACCAAAAGAGGTCTCAGCCCCAGCATTTT; CDR3: CASNQKRSQPQHF
V: TRBV12-3/TRBV12-4; J: TRBJ1-4; D: -; size: many; DNA: TGTGCCAGCAGTTCCCTTGGTAGTTTGTCCGGGGGTGAAAAACTGTTTTTT; CDR3: CASSSLGSLSGGEKLFF
V: TRBV5-1; J: TRBJ1-2; D: TRBD1; size: few; DNA: TGCGCCAGCATGGGGGACAGGGACGACTATGGCTACACCTTC; CDR3: CASMGDRDDYGYTF
V: TRBV19; J: TRBJ1-3; D: -; size: -; DNA: TGTGCCAGTACGAGGGGTTCTGGAAACACCATATATTTT; CDR3: CASTRGSGNTIYF
V: TRBV5-1; J: TRBJ2-4; D: -; size: -; DNA: TGCGCCAGCAGCACGGGACAAGCCAAAAACATTCAGTACTTC; CDR3: CASSTGQAKNIQYF
V: TRBV19; J: TRBJ1-5; D: -; size: many; DNA: TGTGCCAGTAGTACCGCTCAGGGAATTGCTCTTCAGCCCCAGCATTTT; CDR3: CASSTAQGIALQPQHF
V: TRBV6-1; J: TRBJ2-7; D: -; size: -; DNA: TGTGCCAGCAGTGAAGCGGACAGAGGGGAGCAGTACTTC; CDR3: CASSEADRGEQYF
V: TRBV11-2; J: TRBJ1-1; D: -; size: many; DNA: TGTGCCAGCAGCTCCTACAATTCCCGGAACACTGAAGCTTTCTTT; CDR3: CASSSYNSRNTEAFF
V: TRBV3-1; J: TRBJ1-1; D: -; size: few; DNA: TGTGCCAGCAGCCAAGCAGGGGCTAACACTGAAGCTTTCTTT; CDR3: CASSQAGANTEAFF
V: TRBV14; J: TRBJ2-7; D: TRBD1; size: -; DNA: TGTGCCAGCAGCTACGGGTTGACAGGGATCTACGAGCAGTACTTC; CDR3: CASSYGLTGIYEQYF
V: TRBV20-1; J: TRBJ1-6; D: TRBD1; size: -; DNA: TGCAGTGCTAGGGTGGGGACAGATAATTCACCCCTCCACTTT; CDR3: CSARVGTDNSPLHF
V: TRBV6-1; J: TRBJ2-7; D: -; size: -; DNA: TGTGCCAGCAGCCAGCGGAGGGGTTCATACGAGCAGTACTTC; CDR3: CASSQRRGSYEQYF
V: TRBV28; J: TRBJ1-4; D: -; size: many; DNA: TGTGCCAGCAGTTTCAGGCGGGGCAGGGATGGTGAAAAACTGTTTTTT; CDR3: CASSFRRGRDGEKLFF
V: TRBV12-3/TRBV12-4; J: TRBJ2-5; D: -; size: many; DNA: TGTGCCAGCAGTCGAGCGCCAGGGGGGCAAGAGACCCAGTACTTC; CDR3: CASSRAPGGQETQYF
V: TRBV7-2; J: TRBJ2-2; D: -; size: -; DNA: TGTGCCAGCAGGCAGTGGGGAGGAAACACCGGGGAGCTGTTTTTT; CDR3: CASRQWGGNTGELFF
V: TRBV6-2/TRBV6-3; J: TRBJ1-3; D: -; size: -; DNA: TGTGCCAGCGTGGCGGGCAGCCAGTCTCAGCACACCATATATTTT; CDR3: CASVAGSQSQHTIYF
V: TRBV27; J: TRBJ1-4; D: -; size: many; DNA: TGTGCCGGCACTGACAGAAATGAAAAACTGTTTTTT; CDR3: CAGTDRNEKLFF
V: TRBV29-1; J: TRBJ2-2; D: -; size: -; DNA: TGCAGCGGTGGGGCCGACTACTCCACCGGGGAGCTGTTTTTT; CDR3: CSGGADYSTGELFF
V: TRBV28; J: TRBJ1-1; D: TRBD1; size: many; DNA: TGTGCCAGCAGGATTAGACAGGGCCACACTGAAGCTTTCTTT; CDR3: CASRIRQGHTEAFF
V: TRBV12-3/TRBV12-4; J: TRBJ2-6; D: -; size: many; DNA: TGTGCCAGCAGTTTGAGGGGGGCTGGGGCCAACGTCCTGACTTTC; CDR3: CASSLRGAGANVLTF
V: TRBV27; J: TRBJ2-7; D: -; size: -; DNA: TGTGCCAGCAGTTTAGTGACTCTCCACGAGCAGTACTTC; CDR3: CASSLVTLHEQYF
V: TRBV7-9; J: TRBJ2-7; D: TRBD2; size: -; DNA: TGTGCCAGCGCTAGCGGGAGAGGACCGATGCACGAGCAGTACTTC; CDR3: CASASGRGPMHEQYF
V: TRBV4-1; J: TRBJ1-1; D: -; size: -; DNA: TGCGCCAGCAGCTCCCAAGGTTTAGGGACTGAAGCTTTCTTT; CDR3: CASSSQGLGTEAFF
V: TRBV3-1; J: TRBJ1-1; D: -; size: few; DNA: TGTGCCAGCAGCCAAGAACCCGCAGGAACAAACACTGAAGCTTTCTTT; CDR3: CASSQEPAGTNTEAFF
V: TRBV6-5; J: TRBJ1-2; D: -; size: -; DNA: TGTGCCAGCAGTTACGTTGGAGAAGGCTACACCTTC; CDR3: CASSYVGEGYTF
V: TRBV27; J: TRBJ2-6; D: -; size: -; DNA: TGTGCCAGCAGTCCTACAGGAGTCTCTGGGGCCAACGTCCCGACTTTC; CDR3: CASSPTGVSGANVPTF
V: TRBV15; J: TRBJ1-2; D: -; size: many; DNA: TGTGCCACCAGCAGAGAACGGATAGAGTTAGCTAACTATGGCTACACCTTC; CDR3: CATSRERIELANYGYTF
V: TRBV24-1; J: TRBJ2-2; D: -; size: -; DNA: TGTGCCACCGCAACCGGGACTCTAGTCGGGGAGCTGTTTTTT; CDR3: CATATGTLVGELFF
V: TRBV6-1; J: TRBJ2-2; D: -; size: few; DNA: TGTGCCAGCAAGCCTGAAGGGGGGAACACCGGGGAGCTGTTTTTT; CDR3: CASKPEGGNTGELFF
V: TRBV11-1; J: TRBJ2-7; D: -; size: many; DNA: TGTGCCAGCAGCTTACAGGAACAGGGTCTTGAGCAGTACTTC; CDR3: CASSLQEQGLEQYF
V: TRBV7-9; J: TRBJ1-1; D: -; size: few; DNA: TGTGCCAGCAGCGACGGGGGGGCGAGAGGAACTGAAGCTTTCTTT; CDR3: CASSDGGARGTEAFF
V: TRBV29-1; J: TRBJ2-7; D: -; size: -; DNA: TGCAGCGTTGAACTAGGGGACGCCTCCTACGAGCAGTACTTC; CDR3: CSVELGDASYEQYF